This T cell receptor (beta chain) was obtained from a study of blood T cell repertoires in COVID-19. Study background: There were acute and convalescent COVID-19 samples, and they came from the United States, Italy and Spain. PBMCs, B-cell-depleted T cells, or T cells provided the cDNA or gDNA that made up the material.

Germline assignment: CDR1 SEHNR and CDR2 FQNEAQ (reference sequence). V was trimmed by 1 base and J by 1 base, leaving 13 bases between them. This CDR3 contains 16 residues. Source study methods: Amplification from reference gene primers served as the basis for estimated nucleated cell counts. Libraries were prepared by immunoSEQ multiplex PCR; TCRdb keeps only in-frame clonotypes and omits some of them. Clone size and the V and J calls come from that table; the DNA yielded D and trimming. In the table there are approximately 290,000 clones, about 88% of which are singletons. This receptor was obtained from a woman aged 55-70 years with acute or convalescent COVID-19. The sample taken for sequencing was peripheral blood. The chain couples TRBV7-9 to TRBJ1-1; D may be TRBD1 (6 bases). This CDR3 is CASSLGVVGGNTEAFF. The CDR3 nucleotides read TGTGCCAGCAGCTTAGGGGTAGTAGGGGGGAACACTGAAGCTTTCTTT.